This T cell receptor (beta chain) came from a study of PD-1 blockade in classical Hodgkin lymphoma. Study as a whole: Patients were treated with nivolumab at 3 mg/kg, and this was given intravenously every 2 weeks. Whole-study results and caveats: Factors driving the repertoire differences, possibly disease activity or prior therapy, remain undefined. Among the patients, those starting nivolumab under 1 year after ASCT were excluded. Only CD4+ TCR diversity, not CD8+, had risen significantly by C4D1.

Noted time point: cycle 4 day 1 (C4D1), after five to seven weeks of nivolumab. The patients all showed relapse after autologous stem cell transplantation, while their brentuximab vedotin exposure varied. The assay was immunoSEQ multiplex PCR, and TCRdb's table has in-frame clones only and misses some. This sample has 100,000 to 120,000 clones, with about 92% found just once. In the case of this clone: As yet, its antigen is unknown.

V lost 2 bases, J lost 6 bases, and 11 bases stayed unmatched. From germline, CDR1 is SEHNR and CDR2 FQNEAQ (reference sequence). The CDR3 sequence is 17 residues long. The source is a human donor with classical Hodgkin lymphoma. The sample consisted of peripheral blood mononuclear cells (PBMCs), taken before the fourth cycle of nivolumab. The chain joins TRBV7-9 to TRBJ2-3; TRBD2 matches at 10 bases. The CDR3 loop is CASSLNRLAGASDTQYF. CDR3 nucleotides: TGTGCCAGCAGCTTAAACCGACTAGCGGGCGCATCGGATACGCAGTATTTT.